This TCR beta chain was identified during a study of T cells in Graves' hyperthyroidism and ophthalmopathy. Every diagnosis used clinical symptoms, serum thyroxine and TRAb, thyroid ultrasound and orbital computed tomography. TCR beta CDR3 region amplification was performed from RNA transcripts. The TCR CDR3 was amplified in a first-round RT-PCR using the HTBI primer set. TCRdb passed the multiplex PCR reads through MiXCR, listing each CDR3 protein once. This sample has fewer than 450,000 distinct CDR3 sequences, with roughly 13% found just once. This clonotype showed up many times. Its antigen remains unknown. The study, taken as a whole, reports: Ophthalmopathy stood apart from stable hyperthyroidism in a 13 V-J model. Ophthalmopathy onset followed model prediction by a median about seven months.

This CDR3 contains 16 residues. The germline CDR1 and CDR2 sequences are SGHKS and YYEKEE (reference sequence). The germline V and J ends were trimmed by 3 bases and 2 bases, with 15 bases remaining between them. V is TRBV5-5 and J is TRBJ2-1, with D maybe TRBD2 (5 bases). The specimen sequenced was blood. The sequence came from a man aged 45 to 65 with Graves' ophthalmopathy. This CDR3 reads CASSWTTVAPYNEQFF. CDR3 nucleotides: TGTGCCAGCAGCTGGACGACTGTAGCGCCCTACAATGAGCAGTTCTTC.